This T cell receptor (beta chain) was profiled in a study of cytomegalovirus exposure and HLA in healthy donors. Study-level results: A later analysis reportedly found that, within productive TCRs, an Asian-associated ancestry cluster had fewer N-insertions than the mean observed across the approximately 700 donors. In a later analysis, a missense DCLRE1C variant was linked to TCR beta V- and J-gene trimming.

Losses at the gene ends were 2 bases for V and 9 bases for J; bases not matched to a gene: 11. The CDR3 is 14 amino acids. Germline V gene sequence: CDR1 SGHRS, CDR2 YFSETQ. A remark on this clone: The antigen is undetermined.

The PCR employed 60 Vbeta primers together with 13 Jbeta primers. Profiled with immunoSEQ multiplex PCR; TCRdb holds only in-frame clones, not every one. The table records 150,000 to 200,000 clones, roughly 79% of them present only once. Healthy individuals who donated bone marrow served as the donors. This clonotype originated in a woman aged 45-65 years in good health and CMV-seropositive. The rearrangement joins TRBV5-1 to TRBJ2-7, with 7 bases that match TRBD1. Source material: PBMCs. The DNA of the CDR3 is TGCGCCAGCAGCTTAGACAGGGTTGTGAGCGGGCAGTACTTC. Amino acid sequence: CASSLDRVVSGQYF.